These 15 T cell receptor beta chains originate from one sample sequenced in a study of human T cells and chemical hapten exposure. MiXCR, applied by TCRdb to the RACE reads, yields one record per CDR3 protein. Here the sample spans tens of thousands of distinct CDR3 sequences, about 8.6% being singletons. The sample's time point: healthy volunteer bleed at 2 weeks. Total RNA extraction was carried out from unfractionated whole blood. Sequenced sample: whole blood. The receptors derive from a female donor in good health. Some clones in this sample may be carry-over from other donors' samples.

Comments on this clonotype: Mismatch with germline at one junction end may stem from a read error. The chain is built from TRBV20-1 and TRBJ1-5; 7 nucleotides align to TRBD1. This CDR3 spans 16 amino acids. CDR1 is DFQATT, CDR2 SNEGSKA, per germline (reference sequence). CDR3 bases: TGCAGGGCTAGAGGTTACAGGGGCCCCTTGGGACAGCCCCAGCATTTT. Amino acid sequence: CRARGYRGPLGQPQHF.

This clonotype was seen many times. The chain uses TRBV7-8 and TRBJ2-7; 9 bases align to TRBD1. Germline CDR1 is SGHVS and CDR2 is FQNEAQ. CDR3 length: 18 amino acids. The ends lost 4 bases at V and 4 bases at J; junction bases unmatched: 17. CDR3 residues: CASSYIPGTGLPQYEQYF. For the CDR3, the DNA is TGTGCCAGCAGCTACATCCCCGGGACAGGGCTCCCTCAGTACGAGCAGTACTTC.

The chain joins TRBV28 to TRBJ2-7, with 7 bases matching TRBD1. The junction had 8 bases not matched to a gene; V was cut back by 6 bases and J by 6 bases. Germline V gene data show CDR1 as MDHEN and CDR2 as SYDVKM. The CDR3 consists of 13 residues. The CDR3: CASSLTGLGEQYF. As DNA, the CDR3 is TGTGCCAGCAGCCTGACAGGGCTGGGCGAGCAGTACTTC.

This clonotype turned up a few times. The chain recombines TRBV4-2 with TRBJ2-1; 10 bases align to TRBD2. Germline trimming cut 4 bases from V and 5 bases from J; bases unmatched to any gene: 2. Germline CDR1 and CDR2: LGHNA and YNFKEQ. The length of the CDR3 is 14 residues. The CDR3 DNA reads TGTGCCAGCAGCCGGAGCGGGAGGGACAATGAGCAGTTCTTC. Amino acid sequence: CASSRSGRDNEQFF.

Many counts were recorded for this clonotype. The V call is TRBV28, the J call TRBJ2-7; 11 bases match TRBD2. The V segment lost 1 base and the J segment 4 bases; nucleotides outside the gene matches: 3. Germline CDR1 is MDHEN and CDR2 is SYDVKM. The CDR3 is 15 residues long. The DNA for the CDR3 is TGTGCCAGCAGTTTATCCACTAGCGGGAGTTACGAGCAGTACTTC. This translates into CASSLSTSGSYEQYF.

V gene TRBV6-6 combines with J gene TRBJ2-5, with 7 bases matching TRBD2. The junction had 20 bases not matched to a gene; V was cut back by 8 bases and J by 8 bases. This CDR3 comprises 16 residues. Germline V lookup: CDR1 MNHNY, CDR2 SVGAGI (reference sequence). The chain's CDR3 is CASRQSRASGARTQYF. The CDR3 DNA sequence: TGTGCCAGCCGGCAGTCCCGGGCTAGCGGAGCGAGAACCCAGTACTTC.

This clonotype was seen a few times. The chain couples TRBV2 to TRBJ1-6; 7 nucleotides match TRBD1. Losses at the gene ends were 8 bases for V and 7 bases for J; bases not matched to a gene: 5. The length of the CDR3 is 13 residues. Germline V gene data show CDR1 as SNHLY and CDR2 as FYNNEI. The CDR3 sequence: CASVGQPNSPLHF. As DNA, the CDR3 is TGTGCCAGCGTGGGACAGCCGAATTCACCCCTCCACTTT.

The J gene is TRBJ2-1, the V gene TRBV6-1; 11 bases align to TRBD2. The CDR3 consists of 15 residues. CDR1 and CDR2 from the germline V gene are MNHNS and SASEGT. V shed 6 bases and J 8 bases; nucleotides not matched to a gene: 9. The CDR3 spells CASSLAGGPNYEQFF. CDR3 sequence (DNA): TGTGCCAGCAGCTTAGCGGGAGGGCCTAACTATGAGCAGTTCTTC.

This clonotype appeared many times. The V gene is TRBV6-2 or TRBV6-3, the J gene TRBJ2-5, with D tentatively TRBD1 or TRBD2 (5 bases each). V was cut by 5 bases and J by 5 bases, with 9 bases left in between. Per the germline V gene, CDR1 is MNHEY and CDR2 is SVGEGT. The CDR3 runs to 12 residues. The CDR3 protein is CASSDGTETQYF. The CDR3 nucleotides are TGTGCCAGCAGTGACGGGACGGAGACCCAGTACTTC.

The chain links TRBV20-1 to TRBJ2-1, with 14 positions matching TRBD2. The ends lost 4 bases at V and 8 bases at J; junction bases unmatched: 4. The CDR3 has 14 amino acids. Germline-derived CDR1 and CDR2 are DFQATT and SNEGSKA (reference sequence). CDR3 in amino acids: CSANGLAGGDEQFF. The CDR3 DNA sequence: TGCAGTGCTAACGGACTAGCGGGAGGTGATGAGCAGTTCTTC.

CDR3 protein: CASSWTGNEQFF. The CDR3 coding sequence is TGTGCCAGCAGTTGGACAGGGAATGAGCAGTTCTTC. This rearrangement joins TRBV12-3 or TRBV12-4 to TRBJ2-1; 8 nucleotides line up with TRBD1. Trimming took 4 bases from V and 7 from J; bases not matched to a gene: 0. CDR3 length: 12 residues.

V is TRBV6-2 or TRBV6-3 and J is TRBJ2-2; D perhaps matches TRBD1 (5 bases). Trimming pared 2 bases from V and 9 bases from J, leaving 7 bases between. Per germline, CDR1 MNHEY and CDR2 SVGEGT. This CDR3 spans 12 amino acids. The CDR3 DNA is TGTGCCAGCAGTTACCAGGGTCGGGAGCTGTTTTTT. It is translated as CASSYQGRELFF.

This clonotype was found a few times. The chain links TRBV24-1 to TRBJ1-1, with D maybe TRBD1 (6 bases). There are 14 residues in the CDR3. The V gene's germline CDR1 is KGHDR and CDR2 SFDVKD. The V gene lost 3 bases and the J gene lost 3 bases, with 10 bases spanning the gap. The CDR3: CATSDPRGDTEAFF. The CDR3 DNA follows: TGTGCCACCAGTGATCCCAGGGGTGACACTGAAGCTTTCTTT.

V and J are TRBV14 and TRBJ2-4; no reliable D call. The CDR3 runs 14 residues. Germline lookup yields CDR1 SGHDN and CDR2 FVKESK. V was trimmed by 5 bases and J by 5 bases, leaving 13 bases between them. The CDR3 nucleotides are TGTGCCAGCAGCTCGACCACTCAGCAAAACATTCAGTACTTC. Translated: CASSSTTQQNIQYF.

This clonotype was seen more than once but under ten times. This rearrangement joins TRBV10-3 to TRBJ1-2; D is undetermined. V was clipped by 2 bases and J by 2 bases, with 6 bases between them. This CDR3 has 13 residues. CDR1 is ENHRY, CDR2 SYGVKD, per germline. The CDR3 DNA reads TGTGCCATCAGTGAGCCCACAAACTATGGCTACACCTTC. This sequence encodes CAISEPTNYGYTF.